The rows below give T cell receptor beta chains drawn from one sample of a study of shared clonotypes between healthy human individuals. Repertoires were generated with immunoSEQ multiplex PCR, while TCRdb's copy carries only in-frame clones and drops some. The table lists hundreds of thousands of clones, around two thirds of them singletons, with 1.5% to 2% in the top ten. Input material: memory CD4+ T cells sorted from blood. Every receptor here comes from a woman aged 25 to 39 in good health. The CDR3 runs from the conserved cysteine through the conserved F or W.

J gene: TRBJ2-6; V gene: TRBV6-4; CDR3 protein: CASSDSSVSPGANVLTF
J gene: TRBJ2-7; V gene: TRBV5-4; CDR3 protein: CASSREGSYEQYF
J gene: TRBJ2-6; V gene: TRBV28; CDR3 protein: CASSRTGRGPGANVLTF
J gene: TRBJ2-1; V gene: TRBV5-8; CDR3 protein: CASTLRVLKGEQFF
J gene: TRBJ2-1; V gene: TRBV11-2; CDR3 protein: CASSPRLAGIYNEQFF
J gene: TRBJ2-7; V gene: TRBV4-1; CDR3 protein: CASSQGDERYEQYF
J gene: TRBJ2-7; V gene: TRBV5-1; CDR3 protein: CASSRTGSYEQYF
J gene: TRBJ2-7; V gene: TRBV7-8; CDR3 protein: CASSLGVSGYEQYF
J gene: TRBJ1-4; V gene: TRBV11-2; CDR3 protein: CASSSYLPGQGFGEKLFF
J gene: TRBJ1-5; V gene: TRBV4-1; CDR3 protein: CASSQDTMGQPQHF
J gene: TRBJ1-2; V gene: TRBV6-1; CDR3 protein: CASSEYKGGYTF
J gene: TRBJ2-7; V gene: TRBV5-4; CDR3 protein: CASSLGLAGGSYEQYF
J gene: TRBJ1-2; V gene: TRBV19; CDR3 protein: CASSPRTVDYGYTF
J gene: TRBJ2-7; V gene: TRBV19; CDR3 protein: CASSWGLARTYEQYF
J gene: TRBJ2-1; V gene: TRBV20-1; CDR3 protein: CSASHNEQFF
J gene: TRBJ2-7; V gene: TRBV5-4; CDR3 protein: CASSLRHATYEQYF
J gene: TRBJ1-1; V gene: TRBV19; CDR3 protein: CASSITGSNTEAFF
J gene: TRBJ2-2; V gene: TRBV5-1; CDR3 protein: CASSRRQGSTGELFF
J gene: TRBJ2-3; V gene: TRBV4-2; CDR3 protein: CASSQEGDGGPTDTQYF
J gene: TRBJ1-2; V gene: TRBV5-1; CDR3 protein: CASSPGDGRDGYTF
J gene: TRBJ2-1; V gene: TRBV18; CDR3 protein: CASSPRDRGSSEQFF
J gene: TRBJ2-5; V gene: TRBV4-1; CDR3 protein: CASSRLTSGQETQYF
J gene: TRBJ2-7; V gene: TRBV19; CDR3 protein: CASSGGVLSYEQYF
J gene: TRBJ2-5; V gene: TRBV14; CDR3 protein: CASSRTDAGETQYF
J gene: TRBJ1-2; V gene: TRBV18; CDR3 protein: CASSPDRTNYGYTF
J gene: TRBJ2-1; V gene: TRBV5-6; CDR3 protein: CASSLGASSYNEQFF
J gene: TRBJ2-5; V gene: TRBV2; CDR3 protein: CASSRTGLAFQETQYF
J gene: TRBJ1-4; V gene: TRBV11-2; CDR3 protein: CASSIDRDLFF
J gene: TRBJ2-1; V gene: TRBV12-2; CDR3 protein: CASRLALILVYNEQFF
J gene: TRBJ2-5; V gene: TRBV5-4; CDR3 protein: CASSPGGGVETQYF
J gene: TRBJ2-5; V gene: TRBV20-1; CDR3 protein: CSVGPGETQYF
J gene: TRBJ2-7; V gene: TRBV5-1; CDR3 protein: CASSPRLLYGTGTYEQYF
J gene: TRBJ2-7; V gene: TRBV25-1; CDR3 protein: CASSVTTGTRPYEQYF
J gene: TRBJ1-6; V gene: TRBV11-2; CDR3 protein: CASSLGGNNSPLHF
J gene: TRBJ1-1; V gene: TRBV5-4; CDR3 protein: CASSPQGVQTLGEAFF
J gene: TRBJ1-1; V gene: TRBV10-3; CDR3 protein: CAISARAGDGTEAFF
J gene: TRBJ2-5; V gene: TRBV5-1; CDR3 protein: CASSFGEETQYF
J gene: TRBJ2-3; V gene: TRBV7-8; CDR3 protein: CASSLGVGGTDTQYF
J gene: TRBJ1-4; V gene: TRBV2; CDR3 protein: CASRLRGRGEKLFF
J gene: TRBJ1-3; V gene: TRBV14; CDR3 protein: CASSQDLRSAGNTIYF
J gene: TRBJ2-1; V gene: TRBV19; CDR3 protein: CASLDPHSYNEQFF
J gene: TRBJ2-1; V gene: TRBV4-2; CDR3 protein: CASSQTTLADSYNEQFF
J gene: TRBJ2-3; V gene: TRBV2; CDR3 protein: CASSAVAGGLNTQYF